This T cell receptor (beta chain) appears in the sequencing data of a study of control samples from healthy donors and cancer patients. Germline lookup yields CDR1 LGHDT and CDR2 YNNKEL (reference sequence). V was pared by 3 bases and J by 0 bases, with 4 bases of the junction left unmatched. The CDR3 is made up of 15 amino acids. Generated by immunoSEQ multiplex PCR, the TCRdb table keeps only in-frame clones and is missing some. The table has fewer than 200,000 clones, around 91% seen once. The rearrangement uses TRBV3-1 (or the pseudogene TRBV3-2) and TRBJ1-1; 7 positions match TRBD1. This receptor was obtained from a woman aged 50 to 65 in good health. Input material: blood. CDR3 in DNA: TGTGCCAGCAGCCAGTGGGACAGTTTGAACACTGAAGCTTTCTTT. Its translation is CASSQWDSLNTEAFF.